This entry is about one T cell receptor beta chain. What it binds is unknown. This sample stems from a study of PD-1 blockade in classical Hodgkin lymphoma. Notes on the study in general: Complete responders matched newly diagnosed patients in baseline diversity. Nivolumab initiated under 1 year post-ASCT led to patient exclusion.

Time point specified: cycle 4 day 1 (C4D1), after more than 5 weeks of nivolumab. All patients experienced relapse after autologous stem cell transplantation, and brentuximab vedotin exposure was variable. Germline CDR1 reads MGHRA; CDR2 reads YSYEKL. This CDR3 contains 18 residues. V dropped 0 bases and J dropped 2 bases, with 17 bases sitting between them. TCRdb keeps only in-frame clones here, not all; method: immunoSEQ multiplex PCR. The table lists under 130,000 clones, about 92% of them singletons. The chain links TRBV4-1 to TRBJ1-5, with D perhaps TRBD1 (6 bases). This receptor was identified in a human donor with classical Hodgkin lymphoma. The starting material was peripheral blood mononuclear cells (PBMCs), obtained before the fourth cycle of nivolumab. This CDR3 reads CASSQDVQGRVGNQPQHF. CDR3 nucleotide sequence: TGCGCCAGCAGCCAAGACGTCCAGGGGCGGGTTGGCAATCAGCCCCAGCATTTT.